The 10 T cell receptor beta chains reported below all come from one sample, sequenced in a study of early T cells in non-severe SARS-CoV-2 infection. TCRdb redid the calling of the 5' RACE reads with MiXCR, one entry per CDR3 protein. The sample carries roughly 45,000 distinct CDR3 sequences, less than 4.5% recorded once. The specimen sequenced was whole blood. Source of these receptors: an adult who was a healthcare worker with PCR-confirmed SARS-CoV-2 infection or an uninfected control (not recorded which).

This clonotype was counted ten times or more. The chain is built from TRBV2 and TRBJ1-4; TRBD1 might be the D (6 bases). Germline V gene lookup returns CDR1 SNHLY and CDR2 FYNNEI. V lost 6 bases and J 3 bases, leaving 11 bases between the germline ends. The CDR3 is 14 amino acids. In DNA form, the CDR3 reads TGTGCCAGCAGGAGGACAGTCTCTAATGAAAAACTGTTTTTT. Its translation is CASRRTVSNEKLFF.

This clonotype was found many times. The chain couples TRBV11-2 to TRBJ2-1, with TRBD2 identical over 8 bases. V trimming: 2 bases; J trimming: 2 bases; junction bases outside the gene matches: 2. Per the germline V gene, CDR1 is SGHAT and CDR2 is FQNNGV. The CDR3 runs 15 residues. The CDR3 DNA sequence: TGTGCCAGCAGCTTACGACTAGCGCCCTACAATGAGCAGTTCTTC. This gives the protein CASSLRLAPYNEQFF.

Ten or more counts support this clonotype. V and J are TRBV20-1 and TRBJ1-5, with 10 bases identical to TRBD1. This CDR3 spans 12 amino acids. Germline lookup yields CDR1 DFQATT and CDR2 SNEGSKA (reference sequence). Trimming removed 5 bases from V and 5 bases from J; junction bases left unmatched: 0. The CDR3 region has the DNA TGCAGTGCTGGGACAGGGGATCAGCCCCAGCATTTT. Its translation: CSAGTGDQPQHF.

This clonotype was recorded many times. CDR3 DNA: TGCAGTGCTAGCCGCAGCTACAATGAGCAGTTCTTC. Residues: CSASRSYNEQFF. The chain couples TRBV20-1 to TRBJ2-1; D unclear. Germline CDR1 DFQATT, CDR2 SNEGSKA (reference sequence). Between the trimmed V and J ends, which lost 3 bases and 3 bases, there was a span of 6 bases. The CDR3 sequence is 12 residues long.

The rearrangement links TRBV4-3 to TRBJ2-2, with 10 bases aligning to TRBD2. This CDR3 comprises 19 residues. J was trimmed by 4 bases and V by 0 bases; bases with no gene match: 11. Germline V CDR1 and CDR2: LGHNA, YSLEER. CDR3 protein: CASSQDLMRLAGTTGELFF. The DNA of the CDR3 is TGCGCCAGCAGCCAAGATCTCATGAGACTAGCGGGTACCACCGGGGAGCTGTTTTTT.

This clonotype was observed a handful of times. This chain connects TRBV4-2 to TRBJ1-4, with TRBD1 as a possible D gene (6 bases). The V gene's germline CDR1 is LGHNA and CDR2 YNFKEQ. V lost 0 bases, J lost 6 bases, and 17 bases lay in between. CDR3 length: 17 residues. CDR3: CASSQESRWGLDEKLFF. CDR3 DNA: TGTGCCAGCAGCCAAGAGTCGAGATGGGGGCTAGATGAAAAACTGTTTTTT.

V and J are TRBV5-1 and TRBJ1-2, with D possibly TRBD1 on 5 matching bases. Per germline, CDR1 SGHRS and CDR2 YFSETQ. V was cut by 7 bases and J by 12 bases, with 19 bases left in between. The CDR3 spans 12 residues. The CDR3 loop reads CASGTRERANTF. CDR3 in DNA: TGCGCCAGCGGAACCAGGGAGAGGGCGAACACCTTC.

This chain joins TRBV7-2 and TRBJ2-2; TRBD2 might be the D (7 bases). The V end was cut by 1 base, the J end by 10 bases, with 13 bases between. The CDR3 consists of 14 residues. Germline loops: CDR1 SGHTA, CDR2 FQGNSA. The CDR3 DNA follows: TGTGCCAGCAGCTTAGTGGTTGCGGGGGCGGAGCTGTTTTTT. The encoded protein is CASSLVVAGAELFF.

At least ten counts were recorded for this clonotype. This chain uses TRBV20-1 with TRBJ2-1; no firm D call. Looked up from germline, CDR1 is DFQATT and CDR2 is SNEGSKA (reference sequence). V lost 5 bases and J lost 6, with 17 bases in between. The CDR3 extends over 14 amino acids. The CDR3 DNA is TGCAGTGCTTCTCGTAGCAGTCAGATCAATGAGCAGTTCTTC. This sequence encodes CSASRSSQINEQFF.

This clonotype has at least ten counts. The chain carries TRBV6-5 and TRBJ2-3; 9 bases are shared with TRBD2. The CDR3 length is 15 residues. The V gene's germline CDR1 is MNHEY and CDR2 SVGAGI. Trimming cost V 5 bases and J 6 bases; bases outside gene matches: 9. CDR3 bases: TGTGCCAGCAGTCCGGGACTAGCTCGGCGGGATACGCAGTATTTT. Translation: CASSPGLARRDTQYF.